The 3 T cell receptor beta chains presented below share a single source sample, sequenced in a study of blood T cell repertoires in COVID-19. Profiling relied on immunoSEQ multiplex PCR, and the TCRdb table lists in-frame clones only, not all of them. This table has 260,000 or so clones, around 85% appearing once. Material for sequencing was PBMCs or T cells enriched from blood (not recorded which). All receptors derive from a woman aged 45-65 years who had recovered from COVID-19.

The rearrangement links TRBV6-1 to TRBJ1-6, with D perhaps TRBD1 (5 bases). Per germline, CDR1 MNHNS and CDR2 SASEGT. Trimming removed 2 bases at V and 5 bases at J, with 10 bases between. The CDR3 is 15 amino acids. CDR3 DNA: TGTGCCAGCAGTGAATTGACAGCAAATAATTCACCCCTCCACTTT. This codes for CASSELTANNSPLHF.

This chain uses TRBV30 with TRBJ1-1, with 8 bases lining up with TRBD1. Germline V gives CDR1 GTSNPN, CDR2 SVGIG (reference sequence). The junction had 5 bases not matched to a gene; V was cut back by 5 bases and J by 0 bases. The CDR3 is 14 amino acids. As DNA, the CDR3 is TGTGCCTGGGGACAGGGAAACATGAACACTGAAGCTTTCTTT. It specifies CAWGQGNMNTEAFF.

The V and J genes are TRBV11-3 and TRBJ2-2, with D perhaps matching TRBD2 (6 bases). Trimming removed 3 bases at V and 5 bases at J, with 10 bases between. This CDR3 has 14 residues. Looked up from germline, CDR1 is SGHNT and CDR2 is YENEEA. CDR3 region: CASSFLAGTGELFF. The DNA of the CDR3 is TGTGCCAGCAGCTTCCTCGCGGGGACCGGGGAGCTGTTTTTT.